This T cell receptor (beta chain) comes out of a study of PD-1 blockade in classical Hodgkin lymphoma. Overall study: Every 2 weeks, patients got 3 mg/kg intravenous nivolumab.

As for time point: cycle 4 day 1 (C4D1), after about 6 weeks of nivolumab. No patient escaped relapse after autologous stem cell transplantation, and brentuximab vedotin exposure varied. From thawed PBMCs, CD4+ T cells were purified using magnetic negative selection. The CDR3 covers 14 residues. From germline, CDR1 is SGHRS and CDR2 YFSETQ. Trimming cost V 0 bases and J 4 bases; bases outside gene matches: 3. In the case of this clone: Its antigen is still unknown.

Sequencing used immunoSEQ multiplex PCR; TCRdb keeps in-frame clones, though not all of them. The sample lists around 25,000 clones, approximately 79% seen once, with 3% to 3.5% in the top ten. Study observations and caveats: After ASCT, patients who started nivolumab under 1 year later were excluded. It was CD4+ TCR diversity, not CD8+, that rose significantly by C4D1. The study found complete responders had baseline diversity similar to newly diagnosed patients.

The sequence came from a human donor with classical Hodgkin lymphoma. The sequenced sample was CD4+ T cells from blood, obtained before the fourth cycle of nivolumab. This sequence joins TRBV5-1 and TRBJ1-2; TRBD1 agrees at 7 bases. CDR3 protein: CASSLGDRAYGYTF. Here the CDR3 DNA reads TGCGCCAGCAGCTTGGGGGACAGAGCCTATGGCTACACCTTC.